This T cell receptor beta chain was obtained from a study of T cell responses to AZD1222 COVID-19 vaccine. Trimming took off 0 bases at V and 4 bases at J, with 3 bases between the two ends. This CDR3 comprises 12 residues. The germline gives CDR1 MNHEY, CDR2 SVGEGT. Sequenced by immunoSEQ multiplex PCR; TCRdb stores in-frame clones only, minus some. The sample contains about 110,000 clones, roughly nine tenths of which appear only once. The material was peripheral blood, obtained on day 0 of AZD1222 vaccination. This chain uses TRBV6-2 or TRBV6-3 with TRBJ2-5; no reliable D call. The receptor's source is an adult in good health. The CDR3 DNA is TGTGCCAGCAGTTACTCGAGAGAGACCCAGTACTTC. This translates into CASSYSRETQYF.